This T cell receptor (beta chain) was identified in a study of CD4+ T cells in melanoma. Study-wide findings and caveats: A reported correlation linked neoantigen-specific CD4+ T cells to CD8+, macrophage and B cell function. Reportedly, melanoma neoantigen-specific CD4+ T cells showed varied differentiation states.

Worth noting for this clone: The antigen remains undetermined.

Sequencing used immunoSEQ multiplex PCR; TCRdb keeps in-frame clones, though not all of them. The sample includes roughly 19,000 clones, around 80% of them seen just once. The V gene's germline CDR1 is SGHTA and CDR2 FQGNSA. The V end was cut by 7 bases, the J end by 1 base, with 13 bases between. This CDR3 is built from 14 residues. The clonotype originates from a human donor with melanoma. J is TRBJ2-5 and V is TRBV7-2; weak D call: TRBD2 (6 bases). The CDR3 sequence: CASTVTRTQETQYF. CDR3 DNA sequence: TGTGCCAGCACCGTGACTAGGACCCAAGAGACCCAGTACTTC.